These 10 T cell receptor beta chains share one sample of origin, sequenced in a study of blood T cell repertoires in COVID-19. Method: immunoSEQ multiplex PCR; TCRdb's copy keeps in-frame clones and lacks some. This table has 380,000 or so clones, 89% appearing once. The material sequenced was peripheral blood. These receptors all stem from a man aged 40-49 years with acute or convalescent COVID-19.

The J gene is TRBJ1-1, the V gene TRBV20-1; D remains unclear. The CDR3 extends over 13 amino acids. Germline CDR1 and CDR2: DFQATT and SNEGSKA (reference sequence). Deletions cut 3 bases from V and 1 base from J, with 9 bases between. The CDR3 reads CSASPFRNTEAFF. CDR3 coding DNA: TGCAGTGCTAGTCCCTTCCGGAACACTGAAGCTTTCTTT.

This chain joins TRBV2 and TRBJ2-1; the D gene is possibly TRBD2 (5 bases). V was clipped by 3 bases and J by 0 bases, with 15 bases between them. The CDR3 spans 17 residues. The germline V gene has CDR1 SNHLY and CDR2 FYNNEI. The CDR3 DNA reads TGTGCCAGCAGTGATATGTTGGGAGCGAGCTCCTACAATGAGCAGTTCTTC. Amino acid sequence: CASSDMLGASSYNEQFF.

This chain joins TRBV12-3 or TRBV12-4 and TRBJ2-5; perhaps TRBD2 as D (6 bases). The CDR3 sequence is 13 residues long. Trimming took off 6 bases at V and 5 bases at J, with 13 bases between the two ends. The CDR3 DNA follows: TGTGCCAGCAGCACATTAGCGGCGGAGACCCAGTACTTC. Protein: CASSTLAAETQYF.

The chain's CDR3 is CASSWGLAADTQYF. The CDR3 region has the DNA TGCGCCAGCAGCTGGGGACTAGCGGCAGATACGCAGTATTTT. J is TRBJ2-3 and V is TRBV5-1; TRBD2 matches at 11 bases. This CDR3 has 14 amino acids. CDR1 SGHRS and CDR2 YFSETQ come from the germline V gene. Unmatched junction bases numbered 1, after V lost 3 bases and J lost 4 bases.

This clone was seen just once. The chain uses TRBV7-6 and TRBJ2-1, with 10 bases fitting TRBD2. The CDR3 is 15 residues long. In germline, CDR1 is SGHVS, CDR2 FNYEAQ. The V gene end was trimmed by 5 bases and the J gene end by 3 bases; junction bases not matched to a gene: 4. CDR3 residues: CASSTAGGNYNEQFF. The CDR3 DNA sequence: TGTGCCAGCAGCACAGCGGGGGGGAACTACAATGAGCAGTTCTTC. Using reference TRBV7-6 and TRBJ2-1 for the parts outside the CDR3, the full variable domain is GAGVSQSPRYKVTKRGQDVALRCDPISGHVSLYWYRQALGQGPEFLTYFNYEAQQDKSGLPNDRFSAERPEGSISTLTIQRTEQRDSAMYRCASSTAGGNYNEQFFGPGTRLTVL.

The chain combines TRBV4-1 with TRBJ2-1; TRBD2 agrees at 8 bases. The trim removed 4 bases at V and 4 bases at J, leaving 6 bases unmatched. This CDR3 has 15 residues. The germline gives CDR1 MGHRA, CDR2 YSYEKL. DNA for the CDR3: TGCGCCAGCAGCCCCGGGACTAGACTATACAATGAGCAGTTCTTC. Protein product: CASSPGTRLYNEQFF.

The J gene is TRBJ1-5, the V gene TRBV6-5, with 8 bases matching TRBD1. Germline V CDR1 and CDR2: MNHEY, SVGAGI. The CDR3 consists of 15 residues. Trimming took 10 bases from V and 0 from J; bases not matched to a gene: 8. CDR3 DNA sequence: TGTGCCATCACCGGGACAGGTTATAGCAATCAGCCCCAGCATTTT. It is translated as CAITGTGYSNQPQHF.

In its sample, this clone was seen a few times. The chain has TRBV2 and TRBJ2-2; D unresolved. There are 14 residues in the CDR3. Germline lookup yields CDR1 SNHLY and CDR2 FYNNEI. V lost 7 bases and J lost 0, with 9 bases in between. The CDR3 loop is CASKSEANTGELFF. DNA of the CDR3: TGTGCCAGCAAATCAGAAGCGAACACCGGGGAGCTGTTTTTT.

The chain combines TRBV7-9 with TRBJ2-2, with TRBD2 as a possible D gene (5 bases). The CDR3 covers 13 residues. Looked up from germline, CDR1 is SEHNR and CDR2 is FQNEAQ (reference sequence). The V end was cut by 2 bases, the J end by 8 bases, with 9 bases between. CDR3 sequence: CASSLRTLGELFF. The CDR3 nucleotides are TGTGCCAGCAGCTTAAGGACTTTAGGGGAGCTGTTTTTT.

The chain couples TRBV11-1 to TRBJ1-1; D is uncertain. Trimming removed 4 bases from V and 4 bases from J, with 16 bases in between. The CDR3 is 15 residues long. Germline V gives CDR1 SGHAT, CDR2 FQDESV (reference sequence). DNA for the CDR3: TGTGCCAGCAGCTCCTCGGAGACCGTGGGCACTGAAGCTTTCTTT. This translates into CASSSSETVGTEAFF.